This T cell receptor beta chain is drawn from a study of blood T cells in healthy people across ages. Across the whole study: Template-switching capture recovered about one barcoded beta molecule per two T cells.

Germline-derived CDR1 and CDR2 are MGHRA and YSYEKL. J was trimmed by 4 bases and V by 0 bases; bases with no gene match: 8. The CDR3 covers 16 residues. Points from the study as a whole: The CMV status of each donor remained undetermined, and this could have confounded shifts in expanded clonotypes. Diversity was estimated from one million T cells, and these estimates were considered underestimates. Roughly linear age-related decline in beta diversity appeared, significant by age approximately 43.

About this clonotype itself: Its target is unknown.

For the second PCR, which ran for about 6 to 11 cycles, a sample-barcoded 5' primer and a J-beta primer mix were used. A single record per CDR3 protein comes from TCRdb applying MiXCR to the 5' RACE reads. The table records 1.5 million to 2 million distinct CDR3 sequences, roughly 32% of them present only once. The clonotype originates from a woman between 25 and 40 years old in good health. The V gene is TRBV4-1, the J gene TRBJ2-7; the match to TRBD2 covers 8 bases. Source material: blood. For the CDR3, the DNA is TGCGCCAGCAGCCAAGAGGGACTAGTACGGTCTTACGAGCAGTACTTC. Amino acids: CASSQEGLVRSYEQYF.